These 15 T cell receptor beta chains were sequenced from one sample in a study of blood T cell repertoires in COVID-19. Using immunoSEQ multiplex PCR, the repertoire was profiled, and TCRdb retains in-frame clones only, with some absent. The data show about 46,000 clones, with around 85% seen just once and almost 6.5% held by the top ten. What was sequenced was peripheral blood. These receptors were taken from a man between 60 and 75 years old with acute or convalescent COVID-19.

The V call is TRBV18, the J call TRBJ1-2, with a tentative D call TRBD1 (5 bases). The V gene lost 3 bases and the J gene lost 1 base, with 9 bases spanning the gap. The length of the CDR3 is 14 residues. Germline V lookup: CDR1 KGHSH, CDR2 LQKENI. CDR3: CASSPEQGNYGYTF. The CDR3 nucleotides read TGTGCCAGCTCACCCGAGCAGGGTAACTATGGCTACACCTTC.

The V call is TRBV11-2, the J call TRBJ2-7, with TRBD2 as a possible D gene (6 bases). The germline V gene has CDR1 SGHAT and CDR2 FQNNGV. Trimming cost V 0 bases and J 2 bases, with 11 bases left between them. The CDR3 extends over 15 amino acids. CDR3 residues: CASSLDHTGAYEQYF. In nucleotides, the CDR3 is TGTGCCAGCAGCTTAGACCACACGGGGGCCTACGAGCAGTACTTC.

This clone was found a few times. The J gene is TRBJ2-7, the V gene TRBV7-3, with 7 bases aligning to TRBD2. Germline V lookup: CDR1 SGHTA, CDR2 FQGTGA. The CDR3 has 15 residues. V dropped 5 bases and J dropped 0; count of bases not matched to a gene: 7. The CDR3 DNA sequence: TGTGCCAGCAGCCCCGCCCCGGGAGGCTCCTACGAGCAGTACTTC. Its protein is CASSPAPGGSYEQYF.

The chain links TRBV19 to TRBJ1-1; 8 bases match TRBD1. Germline V gives CDR1 LNHDA, CDR2 SQIVND (reference sequence). V lost 3 bases to trimming and J lost 1 base; unmatched junction nucleotides: 4. The CDR3 contains 15 residues. The CDR3 reads CASSIQGTGNTEAFF. Written as DNA, the CDR3 is TGTGCCAGTAGTATTCAAGGGACAGGGAACACTGAAGCTTTCTTT. Using reference TRBV19 and TRBJ1-1 for the parts outside the CDR3, the full variable domain is DGGITQSPKYLFRKEGQNVTLSCEQNLNHDAMYWYRQDPGQGLRLIYYSQIVNDFQKGDIAEGYSVSREKKESFPLTVTSAQKNPTAFYLCASSIQGTGNTEAFFGQGTRLTVV.

The gene calls are TRBV4-2 and TRBJ2-4, with 7 nucleotides matching TRBD1. Unmatched junction bases numbered 3, after V lost 0 bases and J lost 4 bases. Germline lookup yields CDR1 LGHNA and CDR2 YNFKEQ. This CDR3 region has 15 residues. The CDR3 loop is CASSQETGVKNIQYF. CDR3 DNA: TGTGCCAGCAGCCAAGAAACAGGGGTTAAAAACATTCAGTACTTC.

V usage is TRBV3-1 (or the pseudogene TRBV3-2) and J usage is TRBJ2-1; possible D gene TRBD1, 6 bases. With 4 bases removed from V and 12 bases from J, the gap between germline ends came to 28 bases. This CDR3 is 17 amino acids long. Per the germline V gene, CDR1 is LGHDT and CDR2 is YNNKEL (reference sequence). The CDR3 reads CASSPLGTSGRGGGQFF. In DNA, the CDR3 is TGTGCCAGCAGCCCCCTAGGGACAAGCGGTCGTGGGGGCGGGCAGTTCTTC.

The chain recombines TRBV7-9 with TRBJ2-1; weak D call: TRBD2 (6 bases). The germline V gene has CDR1 SEHNR and CDR2 FQNEAQ (reference sequence). The length of the CDR3 is 16 residues. Between the trimmed V and J ends, which lost 5 bases and 4 bases, there was a span of 18 bases. Here the CDR3 reads CASSPLGGSGYNEQFF. Written as DNA, the CDR3 is TGTGCCAGCAGCCCCCTCGGTGGTAGCGGATACAATGAGCAGTTCTTC.

V usage is TRBV19 and J usage is TRBJ1-4; D is unclear. This CDR3 is built from 14 residues. The V and J ends lost 6 bases and 0 bases respectively, with 8 bases between them. Germline V gives CDR1 LNHDA, CDR2 SQIVND (reference sequence). The CDR3, as DNA: TGTGCCAGTAGGGAAACAGCAACTAATGAAAAACTGTTTTTT. Translated: CASRETATNEKLFF. The full variable domain, completed using reference TRBV19 and TRBJ1-4, is DGGITQSPKYLFRKEGQNVTLSCEQNLNHDAMYWYRQDPGQGLRLIYYSQIVNDFQKGDIAEGYSVSREKKESFPLTVTSAQKNPTAFYLCASRETATNEKLFFGSGTQLSVL.

The chain uses TRBV6-5 and TRBJ2-7, with 8 positions matching TRBD2. The CDR3 has 14 amino acids. Germline CDR1 and CDR2: MNHEY and SVGAGI. V gave up 2 bases and J gave up 4 bases; unmatched junction bases: 4. This CDR3 is CASSYREGRYEQYF. The CDR3 region has the DNA TGTGCCAGCAGTTACCGGGAGGGCCGGTACGAGCAGTACTTC.

The gene calls are TRBV28 and TRBJ2-3, with D possibly being TRBD2 (6 bases). Germline V lookup: CDR1 MDHEN, CDR2 SYDVKM. The CDR3 is made up of 15 amino acids. Trimming took off 1 base at V and 1 base at J, with 9 bases between the two ends. The CDR3 DNA follows: TGTGCCAGCAGTTTATCAACGGGAGGCACAGATACGCAGTATTTT. This gives the protein CASSLSTGGTDTQYF.

The chain carries TRBV5-1 and TRBJ2-7; D gene unclear. V gave up 2 bases and J gave up 2 bases, with 8 bases separating them. Germline V gene data show CDR1 as SGHRS and CDR2 as YFSETQ. The CDR3 consists of 13 residues. The CDR3 region has the DNA TGCGCCAGCAGCTTCCTAGTGACCTACGAGCAGTACTTC. Its translation: CASSFLVTYEQYF. The full variable domain, completed using reference TRBV5-1 and TRBJ2-7, is KAGVTQTPRYLIKTRGQQVTLSCSPISGHRSVSWYQQTPGQGLQFLFEYFSETQRNKGNFPGRFSGRQFSNSRSEMNVSTLELGDSALYLCASSFLVTYEQYFGPGTRLTVT.

This rearrangement joins TRBV7-2 to TRBJ2-7; tentatively, D is TRBD1 (6 bases). There are 14 residues in the CDR3. CDR1 SGHTA and CDR2 FQGNSA come from the germline V gene. The V end lost 5 bases, the J end lost 2 bases, and 13 bases lay between the germline ends. This chain's CDR3 is CASSTLTGPYEQYF. The CDR3 DNA sequence: TGTGCCAGCAGCACACTGACAGGACCCTACGAGCAGTACTTC.

The J gene is TRBJ1-2, the V gene TRBV3-1 (or the pseudogene TRBV3-2); D ambiguous. V lost 4 bases, J lost 8 bases, and 20 bases lay in between. Per the germline V gene, CDR1 is LGHDT and CDR2 is YNNKEL (reference sequence). There are 15 residues in the CDR3. CDR3 region: CASSPKTGEPGGYTF. Written as DNA, the CDR3 is TGTGCCAGCAGCCCTAAAACCGGGGAACCTGGGGGCTACACCTTC.

This clone was found once. The chain couples TRBV5-1 to TRBJ1-3; unclear D gene. Germline V gene sequence: CDR1 SGHRS, CDR2 YFSETQ. With 4 bases removed from V and 0 bases from J, the gap between germline ends came to 14 bases. This CDR3 has 16 residues. CDR3 loop: CASSPQSGISGNTIYF. CDR3 nucleotides: TGCGCCAGCAGCCCACAATCGGGAATCTCTGGAAACACCATATATTTT.

This chain links TRBV5-1 with TRBJ1-1; D gene ambiguous. The germline V and J ends were trimmed by 0 bases and 4 bases, with 7 bases remaining between them. This CDR3 comprises 13 residues. Per germline, CDR1 SGHRS and CDR2 YFSETQ. The CDR3 DNA reads as TGCGCCAGCAGCTTGGCCGGGTTCACTGAAGCTTTCTTT. It encodes CASSLAGFTEAFF. Full variable domain (missing parts from reference TRBV5-1 and TRBJ1-1): KAGVTQTPRYLIKTRGQQVTLSCSPISGHRSVSWYQQTPGQGLQFLFEYFSETQRNKGNFPGRFSGRQFSNSRSEMNVSTLELGDSALYLCASSLAGFTEAFFGQGTRLTVV.